These 31 T cell receptor beta chains originate from one sample sequenced in a study of technical replicates of blood from a handful of donors. Assay: immunoSEQ multiplex PCR; the TCRdb copy retains only in-frame clones and omits some. This sample carries tens of thousands of clones, just under 95% of them seen once, and the ten largest clones take over 0.35%. The sequencing input was T cells isolated from PBMCs. Every receptor here comes from a human donor in good health.

The chain couples TRBV6-5 to TRBJ2-3; 9 bases match TRBD2. The CDR3 has 15 amino acids. Germline assignment: CDR1 MNHEY and CDR2 SVGAGI. V lost 10 bases to trimming and J lost 6 bases; unmatched junction nucleotides: 14. CDR3 DNA sequence: TGTGCCACCTCGCTAGCGGGACTGAGTGGGGATACGCAGTATTTT. This encodes CATSLAGLSGDTQYF.

This clone is a singleton in its sample. V and J are TRBV11-2 and TRBJ1-2, with TRBD1 as a possible D gene (5 bases). V was shortened by 5 bases and J by 4 bases, with 17 bases between the two germline ends. The length of the CDR3 is 15 residues. CDR1 is SGHAT and CDR2 is FQNNGV in the germline V gene. CDR3 residues: CASSAGGAGSYGYTF. CDR3 coding DNA: TGTGCCAGCAGCGCGGGAGGGGCAGGGTCCTATGGCTACACCTTC.

The chain links TRBV11-2 to TRBJ2-3, with 7 bases matching TRBD2. This CDR3 spans 14 amino acids. V was pared by 1 base and J by 3 bases, with 1 base of the junction left unmatched. Germline CDR1 SGHAT, CDR2 FQNNGV. The CDR3 bases are TGTGCCAGCAGCTTAGGGCGGGAGACAGATACGCAGTATTTT. This gives the protein CASSLGRETDTQYF.

This chain links TRBV6-5 with TRBJ1-2, with no clear D. The germline CDR1 and CDR2 sequences are MNHEY and SVGAGI. V was pared by 0 bases and J by 0 bases, with 5 bases between. The CDR3 runs 14 residues. The CDR3 loop is CASSYSAANYGYTF. The CDR3 nucleotides are TGTGCCAGCAGTTACTCCGCGGCTAACTATGGCTACACCTTC.

This rearrangement joins TRBV4-2 to TRBJ2-1; 7 bases line up with TRBD2. V lost 0 bases, J lost 6 bases, and 11 bases stayed unmatched. Per the germline V gene, CDR1 is LGHNA and CDR2 is YNFKEQ. The CDR3 extends over 17 amino acids. The CDR3 reads CASSQDPQRGWTNEQFF. The CDR3, as DNA: TGTGCCAGCAGCCAAGATCCTCAGCGGGGTTGGACCAATGAGCAGTTCTTC.

The V and J genes are TRBV11-2 and TRBJ2-3; TRBD2 aligns across 11 bases. The CDR3 covers 15 residues. Germline CDR1 and CDR2: SGHAT and FQNNGV. V was pared by 5 bases and J by 4 bases, with 5 bases of the junction left unmatched. The CDR3 here is CASSVSGRAADTQYF. The CDR3, as DNA: TGTGCCAGCAGCGTTAGCGGGAGGGCGGCAGATACGCAGTATTTT.

V usage is TRBV27 and J usage is TRBJ1-5; D is perhaps TRBD1 (5 bases). From germline, CDR1 is MNHEY and CDR2 SMNVEV (reference sequence). Trimming left V 5 bases short and J 0 bases short, with 14 bases between. The CDR3 covers 16 residues. CDR3 amino acids: CASSPSGGDSNQPQHF. The CDR3 DNA sequence: TGTGCCAGCAGTCCCTCCGGAGGGGATAGCAATCAGCCCCAGCATTTT.

CDR3 nucleotide sequence: TGTGCCAGCAGCCCCGGGACAGGCTTCTTCGAGCAGTACTTC. Translating gives CASSPGTGFFEQYF. The V call is TRBV6-5, the J call TRBJ2-7; 8 nucleotides line up with TRBD1. V gave up 6 bases and J gave up 6 bases; unmatched junction bases: 10. The CDR3 is 14 amino acids. Germline-derived CDR1 and CDR2 are MNHEY and SVGAGI.

This chain connects TRBV2 to TRBJ1-1; weak D call: TRBD1 (5 bases). Trimming pared 3 bases from V and 4 bases from J, leaving 24 bases between. The CDR3 contains 18 residues. Per germline, CDR1 SNHLY and CDR2 FYNNEI. The CDR3 loop reads CASSERGVDSWIGTEAFF. CDR3 bases: TGTGCCAGCAGTGAGCGGGGCGTAGACTCTTGGATAGGCACTGAAGCTTTCTTT.

The chain links TRBV7-6 to TRBJ2-3; 9 bases are shared with TRBD1. CDR1 SGHVS and CDR2 FNYEAQ come from the germline V gene. The J segment lost 0 bases and the V segment lost 5 bases, leaving 18 bases of the junction unmatched. The CDR3 consists of 20 residues. The CDR3 here is CASSLTSYRGQQISTDTQYF. CDR3 DNA sequence: TGTGCCAGCAGCCTTACGAGCTACAGGGGGCAACAAATCAGCACAGATACGCAGTATTTT.

The chain links TRBV2 to TRBJ1-1; 10 bases agree with TRBD1. This CDR3 has 14 residues. V trimming: 6 bases; J trimming: 5 bases; junction bases outside the gene matches: 6. Per germline, CDR1 SNHLY and CDR2 FYNNEI. The CDR3 loop is CASRLGQGETEAFF. The CDR3 coding sequence is TGTGCCAGCAGACTTGGACAGGGGGAGACTGAAGCTTTCTTT.

The chain is built from TRBV28 and TRBJ2-1, with 10 bases matching TRBD2. V lost 8 bases, J lost 4 bases, and 5 bases stayed unmatched. The CDR3 contains 14 residues. The V gene's germline CDR1 is MDHEN and CDR2 SYDVKM. DNA of the CDR3: TGTGCCAGCCATGGGACTAGCGTGTACAATGAGCAGTTCTTC. Translation: CASHGTSVYNEQFF.

The V gene is TRBV4-1, the J gene TRBJ2-7; no clear D. V lost 0 bases and J lost 3, with 12 bases in between. The CDR3 covers 15 residues. The germline gives CDR1 MGHRA, CDR2 YSYEKL. CDR3 residues: CASSQDSIALYEQYF. The CDR3 coding sequence is TGCGCCAGCAGCCAAGATTCGATAGCTCTCTACGAGCAGTACTTC.

The rearrangement uses TRBV7-2 and TRBJ1-1, with 7 positions matching TRBD1. This CDR3 contains 14 residues. The V and J ends lost 5 bases and 6 bases, in that order; junction bases with no gene match: 9. Germline lookup yields CDR1 SGHTA and CDR2 FQGNSA. The CDR3 loop reads CASSIRKTGAEAFF. CDR3 in DNA: TGTGCCAGCAGCATTCGAAAAACAGGGGCTGAAGCTTTCTTT.

The chain employs TRBV9 and TRBJ2-7; D gene ambiguous. The V gene's germline CDR1 is SGDLS and CDR2 YYNGEE. V lost 0 bases and J 0 bases, leaving 10 bases between the germline ends. CDR3 length: 15 residues. CDR3 sequence (DNA): TGTGCCAGCAGCGTAGGGCAGGATACCTCCTACGAGCAGTACTTC. It is translated as CASSVGQDTSYEQYF. The complete variable domain, with remaining parts taken from reference TRBV9 and TRBJ2-7, reads DSGVTQTPKHLITATGQRVTLRCSPRSGDLSVYWYQQSLDQGLQFLIQYYNGEERAKGNILERFSAQQFPDLHSELNLSSLELGDSALYFCASSVGQDTSYEQYFGPGTRLTVT.

The chain combines TRBV29-1 with TRBJ2-7; maybe TRBD2 (6 bases). Germline V gene sequence: CDR1 SQVTM, CDR2 ANQGSEA. The CDR3 spans 14 residues. The V end was cut by 4 bases, the J end by 1 base, with 14 bases between. Written as DNA, the CDR3 is TGCAGCGTTGGAAGGACGGCGGGGTCCTACGAGCAGTACTTC. It translates to CSVGRTAGSYEQYF.

The chain carries TRBV27 and TRBJ2-7, with TRBD1 matching over 8 bases. CDR1 is MNHEY, CDR2 SMNVEV, per germline (reference sequence). J lost 3 bases, V lost 4 bases, and 14 bases had no gene match. The CDR3 consists of 17 residues. The CDR3: CASSSRPRDRILYEQYF. CDR3 DNA: TGTGCCAGCAGTTCCCGGCCCCGGGACAGGATCCTCTACGAGCAGTACTTC.

The chain carries TRBV20-1 and TRBJ1-1, with TRBD1 identical over 8 bases. The CDR3 loop spans 11 amino acids. Germline loops: CDR1 DFQATT, CDR2 SNEGSKA (reference sequence). The CDR3 reads CSSTGVAEAFF. CDR3 nucleotides: TGCAGCTCGACAGGGGTCGCTGAAGCTTTCTTT.

CDR3 sequence reads: CASSQAGDRADGYTF. DNA for the CDR3: TGCGCCAGCAGCCAAGCGGGGGACAGGGCTGATGGCTACACCTTC. This chain joins TRBV4-1 and TRBJ1-2; 9 bases map to TRBD1. CDR3 length: 15 residues. The germline gives CDR1 MGHRA, CDR2 YSYEKL. With 1 base clipped from V and 6 bases from J, the junction kept 6 bases outside the gene matches.

The rearrangement joins TRBV4-2 to TRBJ2-1; D is unclear. The length of the CDR3 is 16 residues. From germline, CDR1 is LGHNA and CDR2 YNFKEQ. Trimming removed 0 bases at V and 8 bases at J, with 17 bases between. The CDR3 region is CASSQEKTKRGDEQFF. CDR3 nucleotide sequence: TGTGCCAGCAGCCAAGAAAAAACAAAGCGAGGCGATGAGCAGTTCTTC.

The chain's CDR3 is CASSARTGGLHEQYF. The DNA for the CDR3 is TGTGCCAGCAGTGCCAGGACAGGGGGCCTCCACGAGCAGTACTTC. This rearrangement joins TRBV27 to TRBJ2-7, with 11 bases aligning to TRBD1. Germline CDR1 reads MNHEY; CDR2 reads SMNVEV (reference sequence). The CDR3 totals 15 residues. After removal of 5 bases from V and 5 bases from J, the junction contained 8 bases not matched to a gene.

The chain combines TRBV28 with TRBJ2-7, with a possible D match to TRBD2 (5 bases). The V gene lost 5 bases and the J gene lost 7 bases, with 18 bases spanning the gap. This CDR3 comprises 14 residues. Germline-derived CDR1 and CDR2 are MDHEN and SYDVKM. The CDR3, as DNA: TGTGCCAGCAGTCTTGACCCCGAGGGCCGAGAGCAGTACTTC. Amino acids: CASSLDPEGREQYF.

The chain carries TRBV9 and TRBJ2-7; TRBD1 is a possible D gene (6 bases). Germline CDR1 SGDLS, CDR2 YYNGEE. V gave up 0 bases and J gave up 3 bases, with 10 bases separating them. The CDR3 runs 14 residues. The CDR3: CASSVEAGVYEQYF. In DNA, the CDR3 is TGTGCCAGCAGCGTAGAGGCAGGGGTCTACGAGCAGTACTTC.

This clone came up once. The chain employs TRBV10-3 and TRBJ1-1; TRBD1 is a possible D gene (5 bases). V was cut by 2 bases and J by 3 bases, with 10 bases left in between. The CDR3 length is 14 residues. Per the germline V gene, CDR1 is ENHRY and CDR2 is SYGVKD. The CDR3 region is CAISETGFDTEAFF. The DNA for the CDR3 is TGTGCCATCAGTGAGACAGGTTTTGACACTGAAGCTTTCTTT.

V and J are TRBV28 and TRBJ2-7, with 8 positions matching TRBD2. V lost 4 bases and J lost 7; bases outside the gene matches: 9. The V gene's germline CDR1 is MDHEN and CDR2 SYDVKM. This CDR3 comprises 14 residues. CDR3 loop: CASSYPGGQREQYF. The CDR3 DNA sequence: TGTGCCAGCAGTTATCCGGGAGGGCAAAGAGAGCAGTACTTC. The whole variable domain, remainder taken from reference TRBV28 and TRBJ2-7, is DVKVTQSSRYLVKRTGEKVFLECVQDMDHENMFWYRQDPGLGLRLIYFSYDVKMKEKGDIPEGYSVSREKKERFSLILESASTNQTSMYLCASSYPGGQREQYFGPGTRLTVT.

In nucleotides, the CDR3 is TGTGCCAGCAGGGGACAGGGAACTGAAGCTTTCTTT. Its protein is CASRGQGTEAFF. The chain has TRBV6-1 and TRBJ1-1; TRBD1 matches at 9 bases. V gave up 6 bases and J gave up 5 bases; unmatched junction bases: 1. This CDR3 is 12 amino acids long. CDR1 is MNHNS, CDR2 SASEGT, per germline.

CDR3 in DNA: TGTGCCAGCAGTGACTCGGACTCTAATGAGCAGTTCTTC. This codes for CASSDSDSNEQFF. V usage is TRBV6-4 and J usage is TRBJ2-1; D is perhaps TRBD2 (5 bases). CDR3 length: 13 amino acids. Germline CDR1 and CDR2: MRHNA and SNTAGT. Deletions cut 0 bases from V and 7 bases from J, with 7 bases between.

This clone came up a few times. The chain joins TRBV5-4 to TRBJ1-4; D remains unclear. The CDR3 runs 11 residues. The ends were cut back, 0 bases at V and 14 bases at J, with 8 bases in the middle. CDR1 and CDR2 (germline): SGHNT, YYREEE (reference sequence). CDR3 nucleotides: TGTGCCAGCAGCTTGGCCACGAGCCTGTTTTTT. This translates into CASSLATSLFF. The full variable domain, completed using reference TRBV5-4 and TRBJ1-4, is ETGVTQSPTHLIKTRGQQVTLRCSSQSGHNTVSWYQQALGQGPQFIFQYYREEENGRGNFPPRFSGLQFPNYSSELNVNALELDDSALYLCASSLATSLFFGSGTQLSVL.

The J gene is TRBJ2-7, the V gene TRBV27, with 7 bases that match TRBD1. V shed 10 bases and J 4 bases; nucleotides not matched to a gene: 13. Germline CDR1 MNHEY, CDR2 SMNVEV (reference sequence). CDR3 size: 14 residues. The CDR3 sequence is CATRTRDSSYEQYF. The CDR3 region has the DNA TGTGCCACCAGGACCCGGGACAGTTCGTACGAGCAGTACTTC.

The CDR3 here is CASSSPRYSSTDTQYF. The CDR3, as DNA: TGTGCCAGCAGTTCTCCCAGGTATTCTAGCACAGATACGCAGTATTTT. The chain is built from TRBV27 and TRBJ2-3; no clear D. The CDR3 loop spans 16 amino acids. Germline V CDR1 and CDR2: MNHEY, SMNVEV (reference sequence). V was clipped by 4 bases and J by 0 bases, with 14 bases between them.

V usage is TRBV27 and J usage is TRBJ2-7; the D gene is possibly TRBD2 (6 bases). Germline-derived CDR1 and CDR2 are MNHEY and SMNVEV (reference sequence). Trimming removed 8 bases from V and 3 bases from J, with 11 bases in between. CDR3 length equals 12 residues. CDR3 DNA sequence: TGTGCCAGCGGGAGGTACAGCTACGAGCAGTACTTC. Translating it yields CASGRYSYEQYF.